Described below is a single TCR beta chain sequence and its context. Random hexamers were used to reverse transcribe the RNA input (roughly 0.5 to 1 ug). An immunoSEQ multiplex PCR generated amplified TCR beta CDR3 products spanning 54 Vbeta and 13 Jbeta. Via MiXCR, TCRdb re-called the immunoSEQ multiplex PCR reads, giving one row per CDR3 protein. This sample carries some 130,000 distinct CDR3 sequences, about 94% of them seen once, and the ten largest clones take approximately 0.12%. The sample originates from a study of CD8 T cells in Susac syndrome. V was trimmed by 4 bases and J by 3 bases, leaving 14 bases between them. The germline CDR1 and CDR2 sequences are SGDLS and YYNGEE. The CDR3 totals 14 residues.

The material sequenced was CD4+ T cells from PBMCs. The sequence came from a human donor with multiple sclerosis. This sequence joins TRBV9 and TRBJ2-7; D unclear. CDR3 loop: CASSPRVGLYEQYF. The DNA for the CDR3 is TGTGCCAGCAGCCCTCGGGTTGGCCTCTACGAGCAGTACTTC.